This entry concerns a single TCR beta chain. This sample was included in a study of blood T cell repertoires in COVID-19. Sequencing was performed with immunoSEQ multiplex PCR; in TCRdb, only in-frame clones are kept and a portion is missing. The top ten hold 2.5% to 3% of the sample, which has about 300,000 clones, 85% seen once. Clinical history as reported by participants underpinned cohort assignment. V lost 7 bases, J lost 3 bases, and 13 bases lay in between. Germline CDR1 is MDHEN and CDR2 is SYDVKM. CDR3 length: 13 amino acids. The chain links TRBV28 to TRBJ2-7; possibly TRBD2 for D (6 bases). Sequenced: PBMCs or T cells enriched from blood (not recorded which). This sequence was found in a woman aged 50 to 65 who had recovered from COVID-19. In nucleotides, the CDR3 is TGTGCCAGCACCACCCGGGAGAACTACGAGCAGTACTTC. Protein: CASTTRENYEQYF.